This T cell receptor (beta chain) originates from a study of blood T cell repertoires in COVID-19. For the study at large: The origin of the acute and convalescent COVID-19 samples was the United States, Italy and Spain. PBMCs, B-cell-depleted T cells, or T cells provided the cDNA or gDNA that made up the material.

The CDR3 is 14 amino acids. Losses at the gene ends were 2 bases for V and 4 bases for J; bases not matched to a gene: 2. Germline-derived CDR1 and CDR2 are MNHNS and SASEGT. As processed by the authors: Estimated nucleated cell counts came from reference gene primer amplification. Libraries were prepared by immunoSEQ multiplex PCR; TCRdb keeps only in-frame clonotypes and omits some of them. V, J and clone size are those of that table, while D and trimming were read from the DNA. The table has 110,000 or so clones, approximately 82% seen once. The sequence was obtained from an older woman with acute or convalescent COVID-19. V and J are TRBV6-1 and TRBJ2-3; TRBD1 matches at 8 bases. The sample consisted of peripheral blood. CDR3 in DNA: TGTGCCAGCAGTGAACAGGGGGCAGCAGATACGCAGTATTTT. Protein: CASSEQGAADTQYF.